This TCR beta chain was profiled in a study of blood T cell repertoires in COVID-19. The wider study: Donors in the United States, Italy and Spain gave samples during acute or convalescent COVID-19. PBMCs, B-cell-depleted T cells, or T cells were the source of the cDNA or gDNA that made up the material.

The CDR3 runs to 16 residues. Germline assignment: CDR1 MNHNS and CDR2 SASEGT. Between the trimmed V and J ends, which lost 4 bases and 0 bases, there was a span of 14 bases. How the authors handled the data: Amplifying reference gene primers gave estimates of nucleated cell counts. TCRdb keeps only in-frame clones here, not all; method: immunoSEQ multiplex PCR. V, J and clone size were drawn from that table, and D and trimming were deduced from the DNA. The repertoire holds 250,000 to 350,000 clones, with 85% to 90% as singletons. The sequence came from a young man with acute or convalescent COVID-19. Sample: peripheral blood. The chain uses TRBV6-1 and TRBJ2-3, with a possible D match to TRBD1 (6 bases). CDR3 sequence reads: CASSAGRGISTDTQYF. CDR3 sequence (DNA): TGTGCCAGCAGTGCGGGCAGGGGTATTAGCACAGATACGCAGTATTTT.